This T cell receptor beta chain was recovered during a study of cytomegalovirus exposure and HLA in healthy donors. The CDR3 loop spans 12 amino acids. Germline V gene lookup returns CDR1 ENHRY and CDR2 SYGVKD. V was clipped by 0 bases and J by 12 bases, with 9 bases between them. Note on this clone: Its specificity is unknown.

Study outcomes and limitations: Earlier analysis looked at TCR beta V segments, and most were productive about 87% or about 30% of the time. Sequencing had likely introduced a cluster of highly shared sequence variants as an artifact.

Amplification used 60 Vbeta primers and 13 Jbeta primers. The assay was immunoSEQ multiplex PCR, and TCRdb's table has in-frame clones only and misses some. The sample shows about 130,000 clones, 80% to 85% of them seen only once. Sequenced: PBMCs. This receptor was identified in a boy younger than 18 in good health and CMV-seronegative. This chain uses TRBV10-3 with TRBJ2-1; D possibly corresponds to TRBD2 (5 bases). The CDR3 nucleotides read TGTGCCATCAGTGAGTCGCAGGCGGGGCAGTTCTTC. Protein product: CAISESQAGQFF.